This TCR beta chain derives from a study of blood T cell repertoires in COVID-19. Study background: The United States, Italy and Spain supplied acute and convalescent COVID-19 samples.

The CDR3 covers 14 residues. V lost 4 bases and J lost 4; bases outside the gene matches: 3. Per the germline V gene, CDR1 is SNHLY and CDR2 is FYNNEI. Per the original data handling: Amplification of reference gene primers was used by the study to estimate nucleated cell counts. Sequenced by immunoSEQ multiplex PCR; TCRdb stores in-frame clones only, minus some. From that table come the V and J calls and clone size; the DNA was used to work out D and trimming. Of about 140,000 clones in the sample, approximately 86% were seen once. Sequencing input: peripheral blood. This TCR derives from a man in his sixties or seventies with acute or convalescent COVID-19. The V and J genes are TRBV2 and TRBJ1-2; 10 bases align to TRBD1. For the CDR3, the DNA is TGTGCCAGCAGTGGACAGGGGGCGGTCTATGGCTACACCTTC. This encodes CASSGQGAVYGYTF.